Listed here is a single T cell receptor (beta chain). The sample comes from a study of cytomegalovirus exposure and HLA in healthy donors. At the level of the study: As released early, the data held some 85 million unique TCRs from HLA-typed donors.

The CDR3 totals 13 residues. V shed 9 bases and J 12 bases; nucleotides not matched to a gene: 11. CDR1 and CDR2 from the germline V gene are LNHDA and SQIVND (reference sequence). The PCR had 60 Vbeta and 13 Jbeta primers. Generated by immunoSEQ multiplex PCR, the TCRdb table keeps only in-frame clones and is missing some. The sample table includes about 48,000 clones. What was sequenced was PBMCs. This sequence joins TRBV19 and TRBJ1-5; TRBD1 matches 10 bases. The TCR was taken from a woman aged 40 to 49 in good health and CMV-seronegative. The CDR3 DNA reads TGTGCCAGCAGTGACAGGGGGCGACTTAGCCAGCATTTT. The encoded protein is CASSDRGRLSQHF.